This T cell receptor beta chain emerged from a study of cytomegalovirus exposure and HLA in healthy donors (dated by TCRdb to about 2017). About the study as a whole: According to an earlier analysis of 550 to 700 of the donors, about 179 million T cells yielded 120 million or so unique TCR beta sequences and around 280 Gb of sequence data. Among some 400 genotyped donors of the cohort, an average of about 240,000 unique TCR beta nucleotide sequences were sequenced per donor, roughly 18% of them non-productive. All discovery cohort repertoires had been generated using a single sequencing platform. Approximately 300 gigabases of sequencing data and approximately 91 million unique TCR sequences made up an early release that covered over 550 HLA-typed donors. To predict cytomegalovirus infection status, the study brought together high-throughput TCR immunosequencing, statistical association of individual TCRs with disease status, and machine learning. Using immunosequencing, the study profiled T cell repertoires from around 670 subjects and related those repertoires to cytomegalovirus serostatus. An earlier analysis of 587 of the donors used high-throughput TCR beta sequencing to judge whether each TCR beta V gene segment behaved as functional or pseudogenic. In a later genetic analysis, genome-wide SNP genotypes for about 65% of the roughly 670 donors were used, and that subset was treated as a discovery cohort. The number of donors typed differed by locus, with about 629-630 for A, B, C, DRB1 and DQB1, approximately 500 for DQA1, 600 to 610 for DPA1, and approximately 470 for DPB1. The study aimed to test whether cataloging public T cell receptors could reveal signatures of past pathogen exposure. Class I and class II HLA loci were covered by the typing at four-digit resolution. In a later analysis, previously published TCR beta repertoires from more than 500 donors were re-analyzed and high-resolution HLA genotyping was added so that TCR occurrence patterns could be studied. In addition to the first cohort of approximately 650 subjects, a separate validation cohort of approximately 120 different subjects was used. Donor age, sex, ethnicity and CMV serostatus were collected together with the repertoire data. Four or five DR-DQ haplotypes were handled as single units for association and clustering because linkage in the cohort was strong. Of the roughly 390 genotyped donors, approximately 80% fell in the genetic ancestry cluster associated with self-reported Caucasian donors. In the later analysis, no new phenotypic data were used to find candidate immune exposures; instead, reliance was placed on TCR beta sequences and their occurrence across donors.

Concerning this clone itself: The specificity of this receptor is unknown. No base quality values were provided; no much bigger clone lies one nucleotide off.

CDR1 is given as SEHNR and CDR2 as FQNEAQ, both from the germline V gene (reference sequence). The CDR3 goes from the cysteine to the phenylalanine over 15 residues. The read is trimmed to its CDR3 DNA, 45 bases read in frame from base 1. A distance of 13 bases separates the germline ends of V and J, which lose 3 bases and 2 bases respectively. Library creation used the immunoSEQ multiplex PCR assay. A mixture of 60 forward primers for TCR Vbeta segments and 13 reverse primers for TCR Jbeta segments was used in the multiplex PCR. The CDR3 region of rearranged TCR beta genes was amplified from genomic DNA with a multiplex PCR assay. The amplified TCR beta libraries were sequenced on the Illumina HiSeq System as 87-base-pair reads. Processing in the source paper ran as follows. A later analysis tallied tens of millions of unique TCR beta chains across the 640 or so repertoires, and 10 million to 11 million of those chains were shared by two or more donors. A nearest-neighbor algorithm error-corrected the raw reads and collapsed the reads into unique sequences, merging closely related sequences to remove PCR and sequencing errors. To assign V, D and J gene segments, CDR3 sequences were aligned to IMGT reference sequences. For a sequence to be retained, a match of at least six nucleotides was required to both a V gene segment and a J gene segment. Rearrangements were called productive when the CDR3 lacked stop codons and stayed in frame with V and J; all others were non-productive. Following IMGT convention, CDR3 was defined as the stretch from the second conserved V-encoded cysteine to the conserved J-encoded phenylalanine. The earlier analysis of about 610 of the donors excluded sequences that lacked an unambiguous match to a single V gene segment. An earlier analysis of fewer than 650 of the donors classified V segments as functional when productive rearrangements were above 56.7% and as segregating when the standard deviation between donors was above 5%. A statistical classification framework was built to diagnose cytomegalovirus status from the catalog of TCR beta chain sequences. V and J gene assignment, in a later analysis, came from comparing TCR nucleotide sequences with IMGT/GENE-DB human TR gene sequences. A later analysis assigned CDR3 sequences and most-parsimonious VDJ recombination scenarios with the TCRdist pipeline. In a later analysis, each TCR beta chain was defined by its CDR3 amino acid sequence together with its V-gene family, and reads without a unique V-gene family were excluded. As a way to deal with suspected cross-contamination and a sequencing artifact, a later analysis dropped hundreds of nucleotide sequences that were highly shared and had low generation probability. In a later analysis, a clonal expansion index was calculated for each public chain from normalized within-repertoire ranks of inferred template counts. In a later analysis, generation probabilities were computed with a VDJ recombination model fitted to out-of-frame rearrangements, and the resulting probabilities were checked against IGoR. In a later analysis, TCR-TCR, TCR-HLA and TCR-CMV co-occurrence was scored with hypergeometric tests, and a repertoire-size bias correction was applied to TCR pairs. In a later analysis, false discovery rates were estimated by permuting HLA or CMV assignments 20 times. In a later analysis, co-occurring TCRs were grouped with DBSCAN, and TCRdist sequence similarity was added when clustering was performed within HLA-allele-positive subsets. Co-occurrence clustering excluded repertoires with fewer than 30,000 or more than 120,000 public chains, plus five with anomalous nucleotide sharing. Imported from immuneACCESS, the table was reduced by TCRdb to in-frame sequences with V and J called. These copies leave out some clones; in studies compared against another copy, an unresolved V gene accounts for under half, and the cause of the remainder is not known. V, J and clone size derive from that table, while D and trimming were established from the DNA sequence. The sample includes roughly 160,000 clones, with 65% to 85% observed a single time. The biggest ten clones account for around 3% of the sample.

The cohort comprised 670 or so healthy bone marrow donors. At the time of sampling, all cohort members were nominally healthy, though unrecorded immune exposures were likely present. The donor tested CMV seropositive and was one of the 289 seropositive cohort members. Every donor gave a peripheral blood sample, and the peripheral blood mononuclear cells from that sample were used for TCR beta sequencing. Genomic DNA extraction from the blood cell samples was performed with the Qiagen DNeasy Blood Extraction Kit. What the research found in general, with its limitations: Because HLA typing was unavailable for some donors at each locus, only the typed subset was used in association tests. A later analysis associated about 17,000 TCR beta sequences with specific HLA alleles at a false discovery rate of 0.05. An earlier analysis of approximately 570 of the donors showed that most TCR beta V segments appeared in productive rearrangements either about 87% or about 30% of the time, which broadly matched IMGT annotations. In a later analysis, HLA-associated TCR beta chains were found to be more clonally expanded and to have lower generation probabilities than equally common non-associated chains. In the study, 164 TCR beta chains were listed as associated with cytomegalovirus. When HLA alleles, especially DR and DQ, strongly co-occurred, TCR associations were difficult to assign to individual alleles. For the cohort, immune exposure information was limited to CMV serostatus. Over 15 rarely observed V segments, including chromosome 9 orphons, were excluded from the earlier analysis of approximately 500 of the donors because counts were too low. Compared with the approximately 710-donor mean, donors in an Asian-associated ancestry cluster had fewer N-insertions in productive TCRs, according to a later genetic analysis. Linkage disequilibrium might explain the correlated functional status among segregating V segments, but an unknown experimental factor could not be excluded. A cluster of highly shared sequence variants was judged likely to be a technical artifact of the sequencing pipeline. A further reported finding was that TCR beta sequences accurately predicted the HLA-A and HLA-B alleles for most subjects in the first cohort. In vitro tests confirmed that three of the cytomegalovirus-associated TCR beta chains recognize cytomegalovirus antigens. In a later analysis, most CMV-associated TCR beta chains were found to appear HLA-restricted, with HLA associations seemingly driven largely by CMV exposure. Only TCR beta chains were sequenced in this cohort, and the absence of alpha or paired-chain data limited detectable features. The authors suggested that the approach could potentially be generalized to other disease states and immunological phenotypes. Several of the top co-occurrence clusters appeared to be linked to parvovirus B19, influenza, CMV and Epstein-Barr virus, according to a later analysis. In a later genetic analysis, a missense DCLRE1C variant was associated with V-gene and J-gene trimming of TCR beta chains, and the association was replicated in an independent cohort. Sequencing depth was assumed to be roughly uniform across donors in the presence/absence analyses, though that assumption may not hold. Some IMGT-functional V segments, including TRBV6-2 and TRBV6-3, could not be distinguished by the 87-base-pair reads and were therefore excluded. In a later analysis, TCR association rates were found to vary across HLA loci, with the most associated TCRs seen for DRB1 alleles and the fewest for HLA-C alleles. While some public TCRs were present in many individuals, most TCR sequences turned up only very rarely across donors. In both the original and validation cohorts, the classifier was reported to diagnose cytomegalovirus status with high specificity and sensitivity.

The chain couples TRBV7-9 to TRBJ1-2; a weak D assignment points to TRBD1 (6 bases agree). This TCR came from a woman between 45 and 65 years old in good health and CMV-seropositive. The sequencing input was PBMCs. CDR3 loop: CASSFLARGNYGYTF. The DNA is TGTGCCAGCAGCTTCTTAGCCAGGGGAAACTATGGCTACACCTTC.